The rows below give T cell receptor beta chains drawn from one sample of a study of spatial heterogeneity in lung cancer. TCRdb redid the calling of the 5' RACE reads with MiXCR, one entry per CDR3 protein. The table has around 48,000 distinct CDR3 sequences, roughly 5.2% seen once. This sample comprised PBMCs, obtained at surgery. The receptors were sampled from a male donor with early-stage non-small cell lung cancer. CDR3s include the opening cysteine and the closing phenylalanine or tryptophan. D genes are given only for firm matches. Clone size is not always given. Where it is, it says once, few, many or a class for expanded clones.

size	V	D	J	length	CDR3	DNA
many	TRBV5-1	TRBD1	TRBJ1-4	16	CASSLDGQGAREKLFF	TGCGCCAGCAGCTTGGACGGACAGGGGGCAAGAGAAAAACTGTTTTTT
many	TRBV28	TRBD2	TRBJ2-7	14	CASSFAGGAYEQYF	TGTGCCAGCAGTTTCGCGGGAGGTGCCTACGAGCAGTACTTC
many	TRBV7-2	NA	TRBJ2-7	17	CASSLQGPTLSSYEQYF	TGTGCCAGCAGCTTACAAGGTCCGACGCTTAGCTCCTACGAGCAGTACTTC
many	TRBV30	NA	TRBJ1-5	17	CAWSVHSTGTGNQPQHF	TGTGCCTGGAGTGTACACTCCACAGGGACGGGCAATCAGCCCCAGCATTTT
many	TRBV19	NA	TRBJ2-3	14	CASSFRRSTDTQYF	TGTGCCAGTAGTTTCAGGAGGAGCACAGATACGCAGTATTTT
many	TRBV6-5	TRBD1	TRBJ2-1	15	CASSYDPRDRDEQFF	TGTGCCAGCAGTTACGACCCTCGGGACAGGGATGAGCAGTTCTTC
many	TRBV6-1	NA	TRBJ2-3	12	CASNAYTDTQYF	TGTGCCAGCAACGCCTACACAGATACGCAGTATTTT
many	TRBV5-1	NA	TRBJ2-5	14	CASTRGGGQETQYF	TGCGCCAGCACTCGGGGAGGGGGGCAAGAGACCCAGTACTTC
many	TRBV20-1	NA	TRBJ2-1	10	CSARVEKQFF	TGCAGTGCTAGAGTGGAAAAGCAGTTCTTC
many	TRBV7-9	NA	TRBJ1-1	13	CASSLGSNTEAFF	TGTGCCAGCAGCTTAGGGTCGAACACTGAAGCTTTCTTT
many	TRBV12-3/TRBV12-4	NA	TRBJ1-5	15	CASSLESRGEQPQHF	TGTGCCAGCAGTTTAGAGTCCCGGGGGGAACAGCCCCAGCATTTT
few	TRBV7-8	TRBD1	TRBJ1-1	14	CASSFDRGGTEAFF	TGTGCCAGCAGCTTCGACAGGGGAGGGACTGAAGCTTTCTTT
many	TRBV6-2/TRBV6-3	NA	TRBJ2-7	14	CASRRTYTPGEQYF	TGTGCCAGCAGGAGGACATATACCCCGGGGGAGCAGTACTTC
many	TRBV29-1	NA	TRBJ2-1	14	CSVVGASSRDEQFF	TGCAGCGTTGTTGGAGCCTCCAGTAGGGATGAGCAGTTCTTC
few	TRBV19	NA	TRBJ2-5	14	CASSPMTDQETQYF	TGTGCCAGTAGTCCGATGACAGATCAAGAGACCCAGTACTTC
many	TRBV29-1	NA	TRBJ2-3	14	CSVERGSRSDTQYF	TGCAGCGTTGAGAGGGGTTCCAGATCAGATACGCAGTATTTT
many	TRBV28	NA	TRBJ1-6	15	CASSRGPGVDSPLHF	TGTGCCAGCAGCCGCGGGCCAGGGGTGGATTCACCCCTCCACTTT
many	TRBV9	TRBD1	TRBJ2-7	15	CASSVAWTGSHEQYF	TGTGCCAGCAGCGTAGCTTGGACAGGGAGCCACGAGCAGTACTTC
many	TRBV15	NA	TRBJ2-7	14	CATSRDLRGPEQYF	TGTGCCACCAGCAGAGATCTCAGGGGTCCCGAGCAGTACTTC
few	TRBV15	NA	TRBJ2-1	17	CATSRDDFSSSYNEQFF	TGTGCCACCAGCAGAGATGACTTTTCCAGCTCCTACAATGAGCAGTTCTTC
many	TRBV6-6	NA	TRBJ1-1	13	CASSYRGATEAFF	TGTGCCAGCAGTTACCGGGGGGCCACTGAAGCTTTCTTT
many	TRBV7-9	TRBD1	TRBJ2-7	14	CASSDTGTAYEQYF	TGTGCCAGCAGCGATACCGGGACAGCCTACGAGCAGTACTTC
medium-sized	TRBV4-1	NA	TRBJ2-4	14	CASSQPGGGNIQYF	TGCGCCAGCAGCCAACCTGGTGGAGGGAACATTCAGTACTTC
few	TRBV7-9	NA	TRBJ1-1	15	CASSLEGTSYTEAFF	TGTGCCAGCAGCTTAGAAGGCACTTCCTACACTGAAGCTTTCTTT
many	TRBV3-1	TRBD2	TRBJ2-3	17	CASSQESLAGLTDTQYF	TGTGCCAGCAGCCAAGAAAGTCTAGCGGGGCTCACAGATACGCAGTATTTT
NA	TRBV4-2	NA	TRBJ2-7	14	CASSQGTVSYEQYF	TGTGCCAGCAGCCAAGGGACAGTGAGCTACGAGCAGTACTTC
many	TRBV6-6	NA	TRBJ2-7	13	CASSYARDTEQYF	TGTGCCAGCAGTTACGCCCGGGACACCGAGCAGTACTTC
many	TRBV7-2	NA	TRBJ2-1	12	CASSSSSIEQFF	TGTGCCAGCAGCTCCTCTAGCATTGAGCAGTTCTTC
many	TRBV7-9	TRBD2	TRBJ2-3	15	CASSLQGGRTDTQYF	TGTGCCAGCAGCTTACAGGGCGGGAGAACAGATACGCAGTATTTT
many	TRBV10-3	NA	TRBJ2-3	14	CAISESQTTGTQYF	TGTGCCATCAGTGAGAGCCAGACGACGGGTACGCAGTATTTT
many	TRBV7-8	NA	TRBJ2-3	14	CASSPRRITDTQYF	TGTGCCAGCAGCCCGCGGAGAATCACAGATACGCAGTATTTT
many	TRBV7-2	TRBD2	TRBJ2-1	15	CASSSLAGGQGEQFF	TGTGCCAGCAGCTCCTTAGCGGGAGGGCAGGGTGAGCAGTTCTTC
many	TRBV6-2/TRBV6-3	TRBD1	TRBJ2-2	18	CASSPGQGWGMNTGELFF	TGTGCCAGCAGTCCGGGACAGGGATGGGGGATGAACACCGGGGAGCTGTTTTTT
many	TRBV7-9	NA	TRBJ2-3	14	CASSDRDGTDTQYF	TGTGCCAGCAGCGACCGGGACGGCACAGATACGCAGTATTTT
many	TRBV20-1	TRBD1	TRBJ2-1	15	CSARETRTGGVEQFF	TGCAGTGCTAGGGAAACGAGGACAGGAGGAGTTGAGCAGTTCTTC
medium-sized	TRBV3-1	NA	TRBJ2-1	15	CASSLTGSSYNEQFF	TGTGCCAGCAGCCTCACAGGTAGCTCCTACAATGAGCAGTTCTTC
many	TRBV6-5	NA	TRBJ2-2	13	CASSFQGGGELFF	TGTGCCAGCAGTTTCCAGGGAGGCGGGGAGCTGTTTTTT
many	TRBV29-1	NA	TRBJ1-1	13	CSMKGGTNTEAFF	TGCAGCATGAAGGGAGGTACGAACACTGAAGCTTTCTTT
many	TRBV15	NA	TRBJ2-5	13	CATSAGYRETQYF	TGTGCCACCAGCGCAGGGTATCGGGAGACCCAGTACTTC
few	TRBV29-1	NA	TRBJ2-2	11	CSVTSTGELFF	TGCAGCGTTACTAGCACCGGGGAGCTGTTTTTT
many	TRBV6-1	NA	TRBJ1-1	15	CASSEHGTANTEAFF	TGTGCCAGCAGCGAACACGGGACGGCGAACACTGAAGCTTTCTTT
many	TRBV20-1	TRBD2	TRBJ2-3	16	CSASSAGGPSTDTQYF	TGCAGTGCTAGTTCGGCGGGAGGGCCGAGCACAGATACGCAGTATTTT
many	TRBV28	TRBD1	TRBJ1-5	20	CASSFPRGQGALYSNQPQHF	TGTGCCAGCAGTTTCCCGCGTGGACAGGGAGCCCTATATAGCAATCAGCCCCAGCATTTT
many	TRBV2	NA	TRBJ2-7	13	CASSRDNSYEQYF	TGTGCCAGCAGCAGAGACAACTCCTACGAGCAGTACTTC
many	TRBV27	TRBD2	TRBJ2-7	16	CASSPPGLAGVYEQYF	TGTGCCAGCAGTCCGCCGGGACTAGCGGGAGTATACGAGCAGTACTTC
NA	TRBV18	NA	TRBJ2-7	15	CASSPTPSVSPGQYF	TGTGCCAGCTCGCCTACACCATCTGTGAGCCCGGGGCAGTACTTC
many	TRBV11-2	NA	TRBJ2-3	14	CASSLAVFKDTQYF	TGTGCCAGCAGCTTAGCGGTTTTCAAAGATACGCAGTATTTT
many	TRBV28	TRBD1	TRBJ1-2	14	CASLETGTHYGYTF	TGTGCCAGCCTTGAGACAGGGACGCACTATGGCTACACCTTC
many	TRBV3-1	TRBD2	TRBJ2-1	14	CASSPGLGIGEQFF	TGTGCCAGCAGCCCGGGACTAGGGATTGGTGAGCAGTTCTTC
few	TRBV4-2	TRBD1	TRBJ1-2	17	CASSQGTGLNNQDGYTF	TGTGCCAGCAGCCAGGGGACAGGCCTTAACAATCAAGATGGCTACACCTTC
many	TRBV20-1	NA	TRBJ2-1	16	CSARVDNGYDYNEQFF	TGCAGTGCTAGAGTGGATAACGGTTACGACTACAATGAGCAGTTCTTC
many	TRBV10-3	NA	TRBJ1-2	14	CAISESSRYYGYTF	TGTGCCATCAGTGAGTCAAGTCGATATTATGGCTACACCTTC
many	TRBV29-1	NA	TRBJ1-2	13	CSAHRMGSYGYTF	TGCAGCGCTCACAGGATGGGCAGCTATGGCTACACCTTC
many	TRBV19	TRBD2	TRBJ2-1	16	CASSRQLLAGVDEQFF	TGTGCCAGTAGTAGGCAGCTCCTAGCGGGAGTCGATGAGCAGTTCTTC
many	TRBV7-6	NA	TRBJ2-5	14	CASSLGSFSETQYF	TGTGCCAGCAGTCTAGGATCATTTTCAGAGACCCAGTACTTC
many	TRBV19	NA	TRBJ1-5	14	CASSMWSLYQPQHF	TGTGCCAGTAGTATGTGGTCACTATATCAGCCCCAGCATTTT
many	TRBV7-9	NA	TRBJ1-4	15	CASSLSSPLASELFF	TGTGCCAGCAGCTTAAGTAGTCCCCTAGCCTCGGAACTGTTTTTT
many	TRBV27	NA	TRBJ1-1	17	CASSPQWGLPEGTEAFF	TGTGCCAGTAGTCCCCAGTGGGGACTCCCGGAGGGCACTGAAGCTTTCTTT
many	TRBV5-1	NA	TRBJ2-1	13	CASSLGESNEQFF	TGCGCCAGCAGCTTGGGGGAGAGCAATGAGCAGTTCTTC